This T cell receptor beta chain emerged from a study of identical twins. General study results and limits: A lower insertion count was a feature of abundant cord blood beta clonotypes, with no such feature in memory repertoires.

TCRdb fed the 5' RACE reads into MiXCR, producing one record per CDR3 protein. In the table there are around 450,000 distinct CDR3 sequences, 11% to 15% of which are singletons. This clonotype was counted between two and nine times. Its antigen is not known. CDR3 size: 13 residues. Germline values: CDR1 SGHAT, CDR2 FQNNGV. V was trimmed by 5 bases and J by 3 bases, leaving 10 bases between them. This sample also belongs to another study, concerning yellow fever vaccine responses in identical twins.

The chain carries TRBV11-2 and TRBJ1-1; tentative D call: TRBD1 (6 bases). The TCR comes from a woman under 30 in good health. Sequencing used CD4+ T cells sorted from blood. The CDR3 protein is CASSARGDTEAFF. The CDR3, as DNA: TGTGCCAGCAGCGCGAGGGGGGACACTGAAGCTTTCTTT.